This TCR beta chain was recovered during a study of T cell changes during pregnancy in multiple sclerosis. V gave up 3 bases and J gave up 2 bases; unmatched junction bases: 1. From germline, CDR1 is SGDLS and CDR2 YYNGEE. There are 15 residues in the CDR3. The protocol was immunoSEQ multiplex PCR, while the TCRdb copy is restricted to in-frame clones and leaves out a portion. Counted here are 32,000 or so clones, approximately 91% occurring once; the ten biggest clones make up 0.3% to 0.4%. The origin of this receptor is a female donor with multiple sclerosis, enrolled in a pregnancy study. The sample here was CD4+ T cells from peripheral blood mononuclear cells, taken in the second trimester of pregnancy. V gene TRBV9 combines with J gene TRBJ2-3; 12 nucleotides line up with TRBD2. The CDR3 DNA reads TGTGCCAGCAGCGCTAGCGGGGGGGCCACAGATACGCAGTATTTT. Its translation: CASSASGGATDTQYF.